A selection of T cell receptor beta chains follows, all from one sample in a study of PD-L1 blockade in urothelial cancer. Only in-frame clones appear in the TCRdb table, and some are missing; sequencing was by immunoSEQ multiplex PCR. The repertoire holds tens of thousands of clones, 86% seen once, with more than 13% in the top ten. The source material was PBMCs, sampled around atezolizumab (anti-PD-L1) treatment. The receptors come from a man aged 60 to 69 with urothelial cancer. The CDR3 runs from the conserved cysteine through the conserved F or W. D genes are given only for firm matches. Clone size appears in some rows only: once, few, many, or a class for an expanded clone.

few	TRBJ2-3	TRBD2	TRBV19	TGTGCCAGTAGTTTCCCGGGACTAGAGGTCACAGATACGCAGTATTTT	CASSFPGLEVTDTQYF
NA	TRBJ2-2	TRBD1	TRBV7-6	TGTGCCAGCAGCTTACCCCGGGACAGCGAGAACACCGGGGAGCTGTTTTTT	CASSLPRDSENTGELFF
NA	TRBJ2-3	NA	TRBV11-3	TGTGCCAGCAGCCGAGAGGCCAATACAGATACGCAGTATTTT	CASSREANTDTQYF
NA	TRBJ2-5	TRBD1	TRBV13	TGTGCCAGCAGCACAGGACAGGGGGCGGAGACCCAGTACTTC	CASSTGQGAETQYF
NA	TRBJ2-2	TRBD2	TRBV7-8	TGTGCCAGCAGCTCCTACGGGGGGGCCGGGGAGCTGTTTTTT	CASSSYGGAGELFF
NA	TRBJ2-5	NA	TRBV6-1	TGTGCCAGCAGTGCTATAGCGGTCGAAGAGACCCAGTACTTC	CASSAIAVEETQYF
NA	TRBJ2-7	TRBD1	TRBV10-3	TGTGCCATCAGCGGGACAGACTCCTACGAGCAGTACTTC	CAISGTDSYEQYF
NA	TRBJ2-7	TRBD1	TRBV6-6	TGTGCCAGCAGCTCCACAGGGGGCGTTAACTACGAGCAGTACTTC	CASSSTGGVNYEQYF
NA	TRBJ1-6	TRBD1	TRBV7-2	TGTGCCAGCAGCTTATCCCGCTTACAGGGGTCGGGTTCACCCCTCCACTTT	CASSLSRLQGSGSPLHF
NA	TRBJ2-1	TRBD2	TRBV5-4	TGTGCCAGCAGCTTGGGAGGCGGGGGTTCCTACAATGAGCAGTTCTTC	CASSLGGGGSYNEQFF
NA	TRBJ2-3	NA	TRBV5-5	TGTGCCAGCAGCCCTCAGGAGGTCGAGGCAGATACGCAGTATTTT	CASSPQEVEADTQYF
NA	TRBJ1-3	NA	TRBV29-1	TGCAGCGTTCTGGGGGGTGGAAACACCATATATTTT	CSVLGGGNTIYF
NA	TRBJ2-3	TRBD2	TRBV5-6	TGTGCCAGCAGCTTTGTTAGTATGGCTAGCGGGGTCACAGATACGCAGTATTTT	CASSFVSMASGVTDTQYF
NA	TRBJ2-7	NA	TRBV7-2	TGTGCCAGCAGCCCACTCGGGAACTCCTACGAGCAGTACTTC	CASSPLGNSYEQYF
NA	TRBJ2-2	TRBD1	TRBV7-3	TGTGCCAGCAGCTTAAGCCACAGGGACAGGGGTAACACCGGGGAGCTGTTTTTT	CASSLSHRDRGNTGELFF
NA	TRBJ2-7	TRBD1	TRBV11-3	TGTGCCAGCAGCCCAGGTCGGACAGGGACCCTCTACGAGCAGTACTTC	CASSPGRTGTLYEQYF
few	TRBJ1-6	NA	TRBV30	TGTGCCTTTACCCGGGACAACAATAATTCACCCCTCCACTTT	CAFTRDNNNSPLHF
NA	TRBJ1-2	TRBD1	TRBV5-6	TGTGCCAGCAGCCCAGACAGGGCGGCCTATGGCTACACCTTC	CASSPDRAAYGYTF
NA	TRBJ1-1	TRBD1	TRBV5-6	TGTGCCAGCCGTTTCAGATTAAACAGGGGCCCTGAAGCTTTCTTT	CASRFRLNRGPEAFF
NA	TRBJ1-2	TRBD1	TRBV9	TGTGCCAGCAGCCCCCGAGGACAGGGATTTTACACCTTC	CASSPRGQGFYTF
NA	TRBJ2-7	TRBD1	TRBV23-1	TGCGCCAGCAGTCAAAGGGCAGGGGGCTCAGGCGAGCAGTACTTC	CASSQRAGGSGEQYF
NA	TRBJ2-5	NA	TRBV5-1	TGCGCCAGCAGCTCCTCTTATGGCGGGATTCAAGAGACCCAGTACTTC	CASSSSYGGIQETQYF
NA	TRBJ2-3	NA	TRBV9	TGTGCCAGCAGCGTAGGCGGCAGTAGCACAGATACGCAGTATTTT	CASSVGGSSTDTQYF
NA	TRBJ1-3	NA	TRBV30	TGTGCCTGGAGCCCTTCGACTCGAAACACCATATATTTT	CAWSPSTRNTIYF
NA	TRBJ2-3	TRBD1	TRBV5-6	TGTGCCAGCAACAGAAGACAGGGATGGGCAGATACGCAGTATTTT	CASNRRQGWADTQYF
once	TRBJ1-5	NA	TRBV2	TGTGCCAGCTCGGACAGCCAATACATGGGAAACAATCAGCCCCAGCATTTT	CASSDSQYMGNNQPQHF
NA	TRBJ2-7	NA	TRBV21-1	TGTGCCAGCAGCCGCCGGGACAGGGACTACGAGCAGTACTTC	CASSRRDRDYEQYF
NA	TRBJ1-1	TRBD1	TRBV7-3	TGTGCCAGCAGCTTAACGGGACAGATTGAAGCTTTCTTT	CASSLTGQIEAFF
NA	TRBJ1-2	NA	TRBV2	TGTGCCAGCAGTGAACTCCACAGCTATGGCTACACCTTC	CASSELHSYGYTF
NA	TRBJ2-3	TRBD2	TRBV4-1	TGCGCCAGCAGCCAAGTGCGGGGGACTTCCTCCACAGATACGCAGTATTTT	CASSQVRGTSSTDTQYF
NA	TRBJ2-7	TRBD2	TRBV7-2	TGTGCCAGCAGCACTCGCGGGGGTTACGAGCAGTACTTC	CASSTRGGYEQYF
once	TRBJ2-5	TRBD1	TRBV11-1	TGTGCCAGCAGCTCCCGACAGGGGCATTTGGCCCAGTACTTC	CASSSRQGHLAQYF
NA	TRBJ2-3	TRBD2	TRBV9	TGTGCCAGCAGCGGCGGGACTAGCGGGGGCACAGATACGCAGTATTTT	CASSGGTSGGTDTQYF
few	TRBJ2-3	NA	TRBV19	TGTGCCAGTAGTCCGGGCACAGATACGCAGTATTTT	CASSPGTDTQYF
NA	TRBJ1-6	NA	TRBV6-5	TGTGCCAGCAGTCCCGGGACACAAAATTCACCCCTCCACTTT	CASSPGTQNSPLHF
NA	TRBJ1-1	NA	TRBV11-2	TGTGCCAGCAGCTTAAGCGCCAGGGGCCTCGGCACTGAAGCTTTCTTT	CASSLSARGLGTEAFF
NA	TRBJ2-5	TRBD2	TRBV30	TGTGCCTGCCGGACTAGCGGGGGGCCCAGAGAGACCCAGTACTTC	CACRTSGGPRETQYF
many	TRBJ1-1	NA	TRBV28	TGTGCCAGCAGTTTTACAACAGAGAACACTGAAGCTTTCTTT	CASSFTTENTEAFF
few	TRBJ1-2	TRBD1	TRBV5-4	TGTGCCAGCAGCAAGGACAGGGCCGGGGGAGGCTACACCTTC	CASSKDRAGGGYTF
NA	TRBJ2-5	NA	TRBV28	TGTGCCAGCAGTTCCCCATTGGGTGGGAGCCAAGAGACCCAGTACTTC	CASSSPLGGSQETQYF
NA	TRBJ2-7	NA	TRBV27	TGTGCCAGCAGGAACCACAGGGGGGGGGAGGAGCAGTACTTC	CASRNHRGGEEQYF
NA	TRBJ2-7	TRBD2	TRBV6-6	TGTGCCAGCAGTCCCGGGGGGGACTACGAGCAGTACTTC	CASSPGGDYEQYF
NA	TRBJ2-1	TRBD2	TRBV7-8	TGTGCCAGCAGCCTAGCGGGGGGGCGGCCTCAAGGGTTCTTC	CASSLAGGRPQGFF
NA	TRBJ2-1	TRBD1	TRBV6-5	TGTGCCAGCAGGGCGGGCAGGGGGCTATTCGATGAGCAGTTCTTC	CASRAGRGLFDEQFF
NA	TRBJ2-1	NA	TRBV5-6	TGTGCCAGCAGCTTCTCCGGTCTTGAGCAGTTCTTC	CASSFSGLEQFF
few	TRBJ2-5	TRBD1	TRBV6-6	TGTGCCAGCAGCCGCGGACAGGGGGAATTTGGGACCCAGTACTTC	CASSRGQGEFGTQYF